This T cell receptor (beta chain) originates from a study of shared clonotypes between healthy human individuals. The table came from immunoSEQ multiplex PCR; TCRdb's copy has only in-frame clones and leaves some out. Among about 2 million clones listed, about 95% were seen once. Naive CD8 cells, CD45RO-negative and positively selected for CCR7, excluded terminally differentiated effector memory CD45RA+ cells. Germline lookup yields CDR1 SGHDT and CDR2 YYEEEE. The V and J ends lost 5 bases and 0 bases respectively, with 15 bases between them. The CDR3 sequence is 16 residues long. This rearrangement joins TRBV5-6 to TRBJ2-1; the D gene is possibly TRBD2 (5 bases). Input material: naive CD8+ T cells sorted from blood. The TCR was taken from a man younger than 35 in good health. The CDR3 nucleotides are TGTGCCAGCAGTGGCCACAGCGGTGACTCCTACAATGAGCAGTTCTTC. Residues: CASSGHSGDSYNEQFF.